This TCR beta chain was sequenced in a study of early T cells in non-severe SARS-CoV-2 infection. Overall study: Chains were unpaired, as sequencing was done on bulk RNA from unsorted whole blood. General observations from the study: Anti-spike CD8 specificities were favored by VDJdb matching, whose results missed private and CD4 specificities.

Individually, cDNA molecules had unique molecular identifiers attached to them. TCRdb processed the 5' RACE reads anew with MiXCR; each CDR3 protein has one entry. The sample yields approximately 62,000 distinct CDR3 sequences, 9.5% to 15% seen once. This clonotype was recorded at least ten times. The antigen is not known. Sequencing was carried out using whole blood. The receptor comes from an adult who was a healthcare worker with PCR-confirmed SARS-CoV-2 infection or an uninfected control (not recorded which).

Here the CDR3 reads CASSPTPYEQYF. CDR3 coding DNA: TGTGCCAGCAGCCCTACCCCCTACGAGCAGTACTTC. The gene calls are TRBV28 and TRBJ2-7; D is undetermined. Germline V gene data show CDR1 as MDHEN and CDR2 as SYDVKM. This CDR3 contains 12 residues. V was pared by 6 bases and J by 2 bases, with 8 bases between.